These 18 T cell receptor beta chains came from one sample sequenced in a study of blood T cell repertoires in COVID-19. Method: immunoSEQ multiplex PCR; TCRdb's copy keeps in-frame clones and lacks some. There are 84,000 or so clones in the sample; about 81% occur only once, and about 13% lies in the top ten. Input material: peripheral blood. The receptors derive from a human donor in a cohort sampled during active COVID-19.

In its sample, this clone was seen a few times. The sample has other DNA sequences that encode this CDR3 too. The chain recombines TRBV11-2 with TRBJ1-4; the D is unclear. The CDR3 is 13 residues long. The germline gives CDR1 SGHAT, CDR2 FQNNGV. V lost 3 bases and J 5 bases, leaving 7 bases between the germline ends. CDR3: CASSFGLNEKLFF. The DNA of the CDR3 is TGTGCCAGCAGCTTTGGCCTCAATGAAAAACTGTTTTTT.

The V call is TRBV7-9, the J call TRBJ2-3; D possibly corresponds to TRBD1 (5 bases). V lost 4 bases, J lost 7 bases, and 9 bases lay in between. The germline V gene has CDR1 SEHNR and CDR2 FQNEAQ (reference sequence). This CDR3 region has 12 residues. The CDR3 coding sequence is TGTGCCAGCAGCTCCGACAGCTATACGCAGTATTTT. This translates into CASSSDSYTQYF.

This clone was seen a single time. The V and J genes are TRBV28 and TRBJ1-1; a possible D gene is TRBD1 (5 bases). From germline, CDR1 is MDHEN and CDR2 SYDVKM. The V and J ends lost 6 bases and 1 base respectively, with 9 bases between them. This CDR3 spans 13 amino acids. The DNA of the CDR3 is TGTGCCAGCAGACGAACAGGGAACACTGAAGCTTTCTTT. Amino acid sequence: CASRRTGNTEAFF.

The chain joins TRBV7-9 to TRBJ2-1, with 8 nucleotides matching TRBD2. Germline CDR1 SEHNR, CDR2 FQNEAQ (reference sequence). The CDR3 extends over 16 amino acids. V gave up 3 bases and J gave up 4 bases; unmatched junction bases: 8. The CDR3 loop reads CASSFIPSGQYNEQFF. The CDR3 nucleotides are TGTGCCAGCAGCTTTATTCCTAGCGGGCAGTACAATGAGCAGTTCTTC.

The chain carries TRBV7-9 and TRBJ1-2, with D perhaps matching TRBD1 (6 bases). Germline loops: CDR1 SEHNR, CDR2 FQNEAQ (reference sequence). Trimming took off 1 base at V and 5 bases at J, with 8 bases between the two ends. The CDR3 is 13 residues long. The CDR3 DNA reads TGTGCCAGCAGCTTAGGGGACATTTATGGCTACACCTTC. This translates into CASSLGDIYGYTF.

This chain joins TRBV10-1 and TRBJ1-4; D gene uncertain. CDR1 and CDR2 from the germline V gene are WNHNN and SYGVQD (reference sequence). V gave up 5 bases and J gave up 7 bases, with 11 bases separating them. This CDR3 has 13 residues. The CDR3 region is CASSRSRGEKLFF. DNA for the CDR3: TGCGCCAGCAGTAGGTCCAGAGGTGAAAAACTGTTTTTT.

The chain is built from TRBV5-1 and TRBJ2-5, with D perhaps matching TRBD1 (6 bases). This CDR3 region has 14 residues. Trimming took 3 bases from V and 4 from J, leaving 13 bases between them. From germline, CDR1 is SGHRS and CDR2 YFSETQ. In nucleotides, the CDR3 is TGCGCCAGCAGCTACACAGGGACCGGAGAGACCCAGTACTTC. As protein: CASSYTGTGETQYF.

This chain joins TRBV30 and TRBJ2-1; D is uncertain. The V end was cut by 7 bases, the J end by 0 bases, with 10 bases between. The CDR3 covers 13 residues. Germline values: CDR1 GTSNPN, CDR2 SVGIG (reference sequence). CDR3 region: CALKKSSYNEQFF. CDR3 DNA: TGTGCCTTAAAGAAGAGCTCCTACAATGAGCAGTTCTTC.

This clone was observed a few times. The chain uses TRBV18 and TRBJ2-7; 10 bases are shared with TRBD1. This CDR3 has 14 amino acids. J was trimmed by 5 bases and V by 4 bases; bases with no gene match: 5. Looked up from germline, CDR1 is KGHSH and CDR2 is LQKENI. The DNA for the CDR3 is TGTGCCAGCTCACGGGGACAGGGGTCTGACGAGCAGTACTTC. This encodes CASSRGQGSDEQYF.

This clone was observed a single time. The chain couples TRBV7-2 to TRBJ2-3; perhaps TRBD1 as D (6 bases). Trimming removed 4 bases from V and 5 bases from J, with 16 bases in between. Germline V gene data show CDR1 as SGHTA and CDR2 as FQGNSA. There are 15 residues in the CDR3. CDR3 nucleotides: TGTGCCAGCAGCTCCCGAGGGGGAATGGGAGATACGCAGTATTTT. Translated: CASSSRGGMGDTQYF.

This clone appeared once. The chain links TRBV7-9 to TRBJ1-6; TRBD1 is a possible D gene (5 bases). The CDR3 is made up of 15 amino acids. V was trimmed by 5 bases and J by 7 bases, leaving 15 bases between them. Germline CDR1 reads SEHNR; CDR2 reads FQNEAQ (reference sequence). CDR3 nucleotide sequence: TGTGCCAGCAGCCCACTTCGGGGGAAAAATTCACCCCTCCACTTT. Residues: CASSPLRGKNSPLHF. The full variable domain, in which reference TRBV7-9 and TRBJ1-6 provide the parts outside the CDR3, is DTGVSQNPRHKITKRGQNVTFRCDPISEHNRLYWYRQTLGQGPEFLTYFQNEAQLEKSRLLSDRFSAERPKGSFSTLEIQRTEQGDSAMYLCASSPLRGKNSPLHFGNGTRLTVT.

The chain uses TRBV4-3 and TRBJ2-1; D not certain. Germline CDR1 and CDR2: LGHNA and YSLEER. The CDR3 totals 18 residues. Trimming removed 1 base from V and 0 bases from J, with 16 bases in between. The CDR3 is CASSQVWQVLSSYNEQFF. The DNA for the CDR3 is TGCGCCAGCAGCCAAGTTTGGCAGGTTCTTAGCTCCTACAATGAGCAGTTCTTC.

The chain employs TRBV18 and TRBJ1-3; D is unresolved. V lost 5 bases and J lost 4, with 15 bases in between. Germline CDR1 and CDR2: KGHSH and LQKENI. The CDR3 extends over 15 amino acids. As DNA, the CDR3 is TGTGCCAGCTCATCCCTAATGGAGAGCGGAAACACCATATATTTT. The encoded protein is CASSSLMESGNTIYF.

The J gene is TRBJ2-3, the V gene TRBV5-1, with TRBD1 matching over 10 bases. The germline CDR1 and CDR2 sequences are SGHRS and YFSETQ. Trimming took 2 bases from V and 2 from J; bases not matched to a gene: 5. The CDR3 covers 16 residues. Here the CDR3 DNA reads TGCGCCAGCAGCTTAGGGACAGGGGACTCCACAGATACGCAGTATTTT. This encodes CASSLGTGDSTDTQYF.

The genes are TRBV5-6 and TRBJ1-2, with 10 bases identical to TRBD1. The CDR3 runs 16 residues. Germline lookup yields CDR1 SGHDT and CDR2 YYEEEE. With 2 bases clipped from V and 7 bases from J, the junction kept 11 bases outside the gene matches. DNA of the CDR3: TGTGCCAGCAGCTTAGGACAGGGGGTTCAATCCCTTGGCTACACCTTC. Translating gives CASSLGQGVQSLGYTF.

This clone was picked up one time. The genes are TRBV5-1 and TRBJ2-5; maybe TRBD2 (5 bases). Germline lookup yields CDR1 SGHRS and CDR2 YFSETQ. V was clipped by 1 base and J by 4 bases, with 14 bases between them. CDR3 length: 15 residues. Here the CDR3 DNA reads TGCGCCAGCAGCTTGTCACGGGGAATTCTAGAGACCCAGTACTTC. Residues: CASSLSRGILETQYF.

The V and J genes are TRBV7-9 and TRBJ2-7; 14 bases are shared with TRBD2. Germline-derived CDR1 and CDR2 are SEHNR and FQNEAQ (reference sequence). This CDR3 has 17 amino acids. V lost 6 bases and J lost 2; bases outside the gene matches: 9. The CDR3 loop is CASSPTGLAGGAYEQYF. CDR3 sequence (DNA): TGTGCCAGCAGTCCCACAGGACTAGCGGGGGGAGCCTACGAGCAGTACTTC.

This rearrangement joins TRBV6-6 to TRBJ2-3; 9 positions agree with TRBD2. The CDR3 sequence is 15 residues long. Germline CDR1 reads MNHNY; CDR2 reads SVGAGI (reference sequence). The junction had 8 bases not matched to a gene; V was cut back by 8 bases and J by 2 bases. CDR3 coding DNA: TGTGCCAGCCATGGGTGGACTAGCGCCACAGATACGCAGTATTTT. Residues: CASHGWTSATDTQYF.